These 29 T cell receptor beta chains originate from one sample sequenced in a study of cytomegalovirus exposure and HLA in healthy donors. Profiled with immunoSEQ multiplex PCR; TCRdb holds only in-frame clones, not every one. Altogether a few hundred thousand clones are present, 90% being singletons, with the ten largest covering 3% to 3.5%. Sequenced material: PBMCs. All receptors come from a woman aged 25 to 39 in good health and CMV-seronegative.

The CDR3 DNA reads as TGCGCCAGCAGCTTGGATCTAGCGGGAAATAGCAATGAGCAGTTCTTC. This sequence encodes CASSLDLAGNSNEQFF. The chain employs TRBV5-1 and TRBJ2-1, with 9 bases that match TRBD2. CDR1 is SGHRS and CDR2 is YFSETQ in the germline V gene. The CDR3 has 16 residues. Trimming removed 0 bases from V and 6 bases from J; junction bases left unmatched: 7.

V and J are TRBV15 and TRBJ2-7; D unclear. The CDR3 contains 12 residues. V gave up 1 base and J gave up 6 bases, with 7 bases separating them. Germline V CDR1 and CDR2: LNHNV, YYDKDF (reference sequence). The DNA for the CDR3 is TGTGCCACCAGCAGAGGAACCCCCGAGCAGTACTTC. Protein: CATSRGTPEQYF.

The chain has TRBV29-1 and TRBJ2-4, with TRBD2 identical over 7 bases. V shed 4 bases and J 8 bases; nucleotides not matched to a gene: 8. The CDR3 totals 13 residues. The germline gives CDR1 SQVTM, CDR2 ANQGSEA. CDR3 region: CSVVPTREDIQYF. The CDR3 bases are TGCAGCGTTGTTCCCACCCGGGAGGACATTCAGTACTTC.

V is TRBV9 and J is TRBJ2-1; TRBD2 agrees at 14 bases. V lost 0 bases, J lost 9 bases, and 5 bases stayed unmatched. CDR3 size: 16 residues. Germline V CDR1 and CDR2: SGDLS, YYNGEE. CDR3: CASSVGGTSGSGEQFF. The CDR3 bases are TGTGCCAGCAGCGTAGGGGGGACTAGCGGGAGTGGTGAGCAGTTCTTC. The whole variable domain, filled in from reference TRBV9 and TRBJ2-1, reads DSGVTQTPKHLITATGQRVTLRCSPRSGDLSVYWYQQSLDQGLQFLIQYYNGEERAKGNILERFSAQQFPDLHSELNLSSLELGDSALYFCASSVGGTSGSGEQFFGPGTRLTVL.

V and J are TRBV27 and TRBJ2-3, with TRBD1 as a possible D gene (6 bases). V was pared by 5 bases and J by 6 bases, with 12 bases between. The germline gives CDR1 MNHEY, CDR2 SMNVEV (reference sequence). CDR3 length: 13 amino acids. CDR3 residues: CASSITGLDTQYF. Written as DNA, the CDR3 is TGTGCCAGCAGTATAACAGGGTTGGATACGCAGTATTTT.

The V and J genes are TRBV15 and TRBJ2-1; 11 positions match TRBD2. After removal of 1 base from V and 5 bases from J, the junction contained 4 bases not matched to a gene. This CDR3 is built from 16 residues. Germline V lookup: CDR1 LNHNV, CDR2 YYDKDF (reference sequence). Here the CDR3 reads CATSRAWTSGHNEQFF. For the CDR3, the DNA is TGTGCCACCAGCAGAGCTTGGACTAGCGGGCACAATGAGCAGTTCTTC.

The CDR3 spells CASSPSRAANEAFF. In DNA form, the CDR3 reads TGTGCCAGCAGCCCTAGTCGGGCAGCCAATGAAGCTTTCTTT. The gene calls are TRBV4-2 and TRBJ1-1, with D unclear. V lost 4 bases and J 7 bases, leaving 16 bases between the germline ends. This CDR3 is 14 amino acids long. Per the germline V gene, CDR1 is LGHNA and CDR2 is YNFKEQ.

The CDR3 loop is CASSYGWRGSQSTDTQYF. As DNA, the CDR3 is TGTGCCAGCAGCTACGGATGGCGGGGCTCTCAAAGCACAGATACGCAGTATTTT. V and J are TRBV7-3 and TRBJ2-3, with a weak D call TRBD2 (6 bases). Germline V gene lookup returns CDR1 SGHTA and CDR2 FQGTGA. The CDR3 has 18 amino acids. Trimming stripped 4 bases from V and 0 bases from J, with 20 bases between.

The CDR3: CASSLIGRGLETQYF. CDR3 coding DNA: TGTGCCAGCAGCTTAATTGGCAGGGGGCTAGAGACCCAGTACTTC. The chain couples TRBV7-3 to TRBJ2-5; TRBD1 agrees at 8 bases. There are 15 residues in the CDR3. Looked up from germline, CDR1 is SGHTA and CDR2 is FQGTGA. J lost 4 bases, V lost 1 base, and 5 bases had no gene match.

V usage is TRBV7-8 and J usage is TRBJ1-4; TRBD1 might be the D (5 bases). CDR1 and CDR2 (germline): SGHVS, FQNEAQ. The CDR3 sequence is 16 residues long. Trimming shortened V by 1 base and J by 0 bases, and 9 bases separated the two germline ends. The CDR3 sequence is CASSLGQIPTNEKLFF. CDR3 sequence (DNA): TGTGCCAGCAGCTTAGGACAGATACCAACTAATGAAAAACTGTTTTTT.

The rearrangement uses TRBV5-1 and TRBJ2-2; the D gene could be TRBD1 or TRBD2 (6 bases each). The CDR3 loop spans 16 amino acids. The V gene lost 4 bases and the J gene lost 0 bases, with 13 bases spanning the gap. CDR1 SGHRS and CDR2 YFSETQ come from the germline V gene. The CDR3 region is CASSAKGGPNTGELFF. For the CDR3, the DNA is TGCGCCAGCAGCGCGAAGGGGGGTCCGAACACCGGGGAGCTGTTTTTT. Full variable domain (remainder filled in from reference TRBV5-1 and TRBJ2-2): KAGVTQTPRYLIKTRGQQVTLSCSPISGHRSVSWYQQTPGQGLQFLFEYFSETQRNKGNFPGRFSGRQFSNSRSEMNVSTLELGDSALYLCASSAKGGPNTGELFFGEGSRLTVL.

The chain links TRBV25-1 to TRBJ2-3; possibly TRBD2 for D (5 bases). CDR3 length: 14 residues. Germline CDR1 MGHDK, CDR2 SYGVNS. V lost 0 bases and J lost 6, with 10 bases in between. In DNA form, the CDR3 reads TGTGCCAGCAGTGAATATGAGGGTTATGATACGCAGTATTTT. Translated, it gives CASSEYEGYDTQYF.

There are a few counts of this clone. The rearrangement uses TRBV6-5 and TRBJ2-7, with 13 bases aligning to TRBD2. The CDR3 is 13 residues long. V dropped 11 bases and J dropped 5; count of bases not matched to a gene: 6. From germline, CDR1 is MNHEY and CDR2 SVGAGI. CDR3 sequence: CASRTSGRNEQYF. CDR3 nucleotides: TGTGCCTCCCGGACTAGCGGGAGAAACGAGCAGTACTTC.

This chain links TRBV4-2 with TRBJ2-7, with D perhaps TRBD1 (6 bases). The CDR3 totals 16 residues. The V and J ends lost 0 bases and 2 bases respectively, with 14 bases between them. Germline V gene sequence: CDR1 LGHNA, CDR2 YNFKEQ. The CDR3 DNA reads TGTGCCAGCAGCCAAGAAGCCAGGGGCGTAACCTACGAGCAGTACTTC. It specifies CASSQEARGVTYEQYF.

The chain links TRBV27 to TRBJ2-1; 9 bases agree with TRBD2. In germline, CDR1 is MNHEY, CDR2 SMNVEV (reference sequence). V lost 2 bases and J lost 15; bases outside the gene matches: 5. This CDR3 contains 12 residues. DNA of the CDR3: TGTGCCAGCAGTTTAGTCGCGGGAGGGCTGTTCTTC. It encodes CASSLVAGGLFF.

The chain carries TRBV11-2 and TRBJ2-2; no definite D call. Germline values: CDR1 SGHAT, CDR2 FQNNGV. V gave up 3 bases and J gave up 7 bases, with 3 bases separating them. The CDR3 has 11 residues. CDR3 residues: CASSFIGELFF. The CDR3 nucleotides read TGTGCCAGCAGCTTCATCGGGGAGCTGTTTTTT.

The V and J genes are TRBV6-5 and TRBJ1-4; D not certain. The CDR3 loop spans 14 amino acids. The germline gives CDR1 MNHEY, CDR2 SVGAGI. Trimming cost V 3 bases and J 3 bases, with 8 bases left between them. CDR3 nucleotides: TGTGCCAGCAGTTATGGGAGCCCTAATGAAAAACTGTTTTTT. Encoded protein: CASSYGSPNEKLFF.

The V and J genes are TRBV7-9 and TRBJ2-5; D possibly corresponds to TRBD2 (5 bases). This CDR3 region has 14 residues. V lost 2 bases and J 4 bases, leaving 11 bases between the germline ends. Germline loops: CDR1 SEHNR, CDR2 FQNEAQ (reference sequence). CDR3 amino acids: CASSLTPEGETQYF. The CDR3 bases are TGTGCCAGCAGCTTAACCCCCGAGGGAGAGACCCAGTACTTC. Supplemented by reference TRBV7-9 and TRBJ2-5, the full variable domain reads DTGVSQNPRHKITKRGQNVTFRCDPISEHNRLYWYRQTLGQGPEFLTYFQNEAQLEKSRLLSDRFSAERPKGSFSTLEIQRTEQGDSAMYLCASSLTPEGETQYFGPGTRLLVL.

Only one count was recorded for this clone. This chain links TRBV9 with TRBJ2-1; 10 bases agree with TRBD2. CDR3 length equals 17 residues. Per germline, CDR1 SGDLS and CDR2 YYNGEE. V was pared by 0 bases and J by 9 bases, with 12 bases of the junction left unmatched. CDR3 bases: TGTGCCAGCAGCGTAGACCCCCTAGCGGGAGTTATTGGTGAGCAGTTCTTC. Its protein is CASSVDPLAGVIGEQFF. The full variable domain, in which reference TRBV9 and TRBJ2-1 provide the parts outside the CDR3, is DSGVTQTPKHLITATGQRVTLRCSPRSGDLSVYWYQQSLDQGLQFLIQYYNGEERAKGNILERFSAQQFPDLHSELNLSSLELGDSALYFCASSVDPLAGVIGEQFFGPGTRLTVL.

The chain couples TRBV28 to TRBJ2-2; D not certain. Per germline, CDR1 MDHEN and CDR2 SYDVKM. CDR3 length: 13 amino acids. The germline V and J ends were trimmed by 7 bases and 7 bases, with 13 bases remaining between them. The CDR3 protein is CASMLGMIGELFF. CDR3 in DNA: TGTGCCAGCATGTTAGGGATGATCGGGGAGCTGTTTTTT. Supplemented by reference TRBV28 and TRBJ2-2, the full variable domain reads DVKVTQSSRYLVKRTGEKVFLECVQDMDHENMFWYRQDPGLGLRLIYFSYDVKMKEKGDIPEGYSVSREKKERFSLILESASTNQTSMYLCASMLGMIGELFFGEGSRLTVL.

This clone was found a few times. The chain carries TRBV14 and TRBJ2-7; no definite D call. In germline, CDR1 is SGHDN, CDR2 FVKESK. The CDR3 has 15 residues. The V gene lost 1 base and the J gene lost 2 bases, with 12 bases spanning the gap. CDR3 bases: TGTGCCAGCAGCCAAGGCGGAGACACAGCCTACGAGCAGTACTTC. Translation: CASSQGGDTAYEQYF.

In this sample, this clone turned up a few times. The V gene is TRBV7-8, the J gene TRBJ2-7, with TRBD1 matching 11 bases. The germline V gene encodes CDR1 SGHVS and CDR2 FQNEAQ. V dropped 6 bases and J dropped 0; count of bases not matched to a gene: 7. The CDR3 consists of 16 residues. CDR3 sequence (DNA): TGTGCCAGCAGACAGGACAGGGGGCGGAGCTCCTACGAGCAGTACTTC. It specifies CASRQDRGRSSYEQYF.

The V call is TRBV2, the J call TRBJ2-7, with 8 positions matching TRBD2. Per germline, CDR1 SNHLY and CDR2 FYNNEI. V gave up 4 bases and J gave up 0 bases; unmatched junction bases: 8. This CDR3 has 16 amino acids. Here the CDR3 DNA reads TGTGCCAGCAGTGTCCCCAGCGGGAGTTACTCCTACGAGCAGTACTTC. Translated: CASSVPSGSYSYEQYF.

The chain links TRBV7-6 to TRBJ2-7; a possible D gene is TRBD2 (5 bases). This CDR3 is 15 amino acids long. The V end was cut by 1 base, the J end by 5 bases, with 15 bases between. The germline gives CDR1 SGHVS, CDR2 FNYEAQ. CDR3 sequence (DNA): TGTGCCAGCAGCTTAGGTCGTCCGGGGTTCCACGAGCAGTACTTC. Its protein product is CASSLGRPGFHEQYF.

The CDR3 loop is CASSRGKGQGAYNEQFF. The DNA of the CDR3 is TGCGCCAGCAGCCGAGGGAAAGGACAGGGCGCCTACAATGAGCAGTTCTTC. The chain recombines TRBV4-3 with TRBJ2-1; TRBD1 matches 8 bases. This CDR3 is built from 17 residues. J lost 2 bases, V lost 4 bases, and 10 bases had no gene match. Germline V gene sequence: CDR1 LGHNA, CDR2 YSLEER.

The chain's CDR3 is CASSLSGTGLSGANVLTF. CDR3 sequence (DNA): TGTGCCAGCAGTTTATCCGGGACAGGGTTGTCTGGGGCCAACGTCCTGACTTTC. The chain couples TRBV28 to TRBJ2-6, with 9 bases lining up with TRBD1. In germline, CDR1 is MDHEN, CDR2 SYDVKM. The CDR3 spans 18 residues. The trim removed 1 base at V and 1 base at J, leaving 5 bases unmatched.

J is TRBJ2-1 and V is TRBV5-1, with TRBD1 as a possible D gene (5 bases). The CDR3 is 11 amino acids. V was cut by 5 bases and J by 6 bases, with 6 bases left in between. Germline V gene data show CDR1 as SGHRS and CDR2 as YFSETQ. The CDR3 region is CASRGPNEQFF. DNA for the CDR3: TGCGCCAGCAGGGGGCCCAATGAGCAGTTCTTC.

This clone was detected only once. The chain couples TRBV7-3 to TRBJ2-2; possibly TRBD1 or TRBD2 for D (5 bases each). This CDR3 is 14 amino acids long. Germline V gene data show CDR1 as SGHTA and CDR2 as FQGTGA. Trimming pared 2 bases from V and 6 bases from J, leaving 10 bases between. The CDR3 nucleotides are TGTGCCAGCAGCTTAGCGCAGGGACCCGGGGAGCTGTTTTTT. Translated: CASSLAQGPGELFF.

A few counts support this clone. The CDR3 sequence is CASSVGQGGPVTGELFF. Here the CDR3 DNA reads TGTGCCAGCAGTGTGGGACAGGGTGGGCCTGTCACCGGGGAGCTGTTTTTT. The rearrangement links TRBV2 to TRBJ2-2; 9 nucleotides align to TRBD1. The junction had 10 bases not matched to a gene; V was cut back by 4 bases and J by 4 bases. Germline V gene lookup returns CDR1 SNHLY and CDR2 FYNNEI. The length of the CDR3 is 17 residues.